Each of the 17 T cell receptor beta chains below was sequenced from the same sample in a study of technical replicates of blood from four donors. Libraries were prepared by immunoSEQ multiplex PCR; TCRdb keeps only in-frame clonotypes and omits some of them. The table has 65,000 to 85,000 clones, 95% to 98% seen once; the top ten hold 0.34%. Sequenced sample: T cells isolated from PBMCs. These receptors were taken from a human donor in good health.

This sequence joins TRBV2 and TRBJ1-2; TRBD1 matches at 7 bases. The CDR3 is 11 amino acids. Per germline, CDR1 SNHLY and CDR2 FYNNEI. The V segment lost 8 bases and the J segment 4 bases; nucleotides outside the gene matches: 1. The CDR3 sequence is CASGTAYGYTF. The CDR3 DNA sequence: TGTGCCAGCGGGACAGCCTATGGCTACACCTTC.

V usage is TRBV4-3 and J usage is TRBJ1-5; D call uncertain. This CDR3 region has 13 residues. The V gene's germline CDR1 is LGHNA and CDR2 YSLEER. V was cut by 4 bases and J by 0 bases, with 4 bases left in between. CDR3 in amino acids: CASSPNSNQPQHF. For the CDR3, the DNA is TGCGCCAGCAGCCCCAATAGCAATCAGCCCCAGCATTTT.

This CDR3 is CASSTAQGGEQYF. The CDR3 DNA sequence: TGTGCCAGCAGTACCGCCCAGGGGGGCGAGCAGTACTTC. This chain joins TRBV9 and TRBJ2-7; tentative D call: TRBD1 (7 bases). Trimming took off 5 bases at V and 6 bases at J, with 15 bases between the two ends. Germline CDR1 and CDR2: SGDLS and YYNGEE. This CDR3 has 13 residues.

The chain employs TRBV6-1 and TRBJ1-2; maybe TRBD1 (6 bases). The ends were cut back, 5 bases at V and 2 bases at J, with 9 bases in the middle. Germline-derived CDR1 and CDR2 are MNHNS and SASEGT. This CDR3 has 13 residues. CDR3 nucleotide sequence: TGTGCCAGCAGTCAGGACAGAAACTATGGCTACACCTTC. It codes for CASSQDRNYGYTF.

This clone was recorded only once. The chain employs TRBV7-8 and TRBJ1-5; 10 bases agree with TRBD1. The germline V gene encodes CDR1 SGHVS and CDR2 FQNEAQ. This CDR3 has 16 residues. The J segment lost 0 bases and the V segment lost 5 bases, leaving 4 bases of the junction unmatched. The CDR3 nucleotides are TGTGCCAGCAGCCGGGGACAGGGGATTAGCAATCAGCCCCAGCATTTT. This translates into CASSRGQGISNQPQHF.

The chain combines TRBV27 with TRBJ1-1; D gene uncertain. Germline CDR1 reads MNHEY; CDR2 reads SMNVEV (reference sequence). Trimming pared 8 bases from V and 10 bases from J, leaving 17 bases between. The CDR3 consists of 12 residues. The CDR3, as DNA: TGTGCCAGCGGATTTTCCGGGGATACAGCTTTCTTT. This codes for CASGFSGDTAFF.

V usage is TRBV27 and J usage is TRBJ2-1; 7 nucleotides agree with TRBD2. Germline loops: CDR1 MNHEY, CDR2 SMNVEV (reference sequence). CDR3 length: 12 amino acids. The trim removed 7 bases at V and 8 bases at J, leaving 5 bases unmatched. The chain's CDR3 is CASKTSSHEQFF. The CDR3 DNA is TGTGCCAGCAAGACTAGCTCCCATGAGCAGTTCTTC.

This chain links TRBV7-6 with TRBJ2-1; TRBD1 is a possible D gene (5 bases). This CDR3 has 16 residues. The V gene's germline CDR1 is SGHVS and CDR2 FNYEAQ. V was cut by 1 base and J by 3 bases, with 13 bases left in between. CDR3 sequence reads: CASSLEAGQNYNEQFF. The CDR3 nucleotides are TGTGCCAGCAGCTTAGAGGCAGGGCAGAACTACAATGAGCAGTTCTTC.

The rearrangement uses TRBV10-3 and TRBJ2-4; maybe TRBD1 (7 bases). CDR3 size: 15 residues. Germline V CDR1 and CDR2: ENHRY, SYGVKD. Trimming left V 3 bases short and J 5 bases short, with 14 bases between. The CDR3 nucleotides read TGTGCCATCAGTGACCGGAGGGACAGCCAAAACATTCAGTACTTC. Translated: CAISDRRDSQNIQYF.

The chain combines TRBV19 with TRBJ2-5; weak D call: TRBD2 (5 bases). The length of the CDR3 is 12 residues. Trimming left V 4 bases short and J 5 bases short, with 8 bases between. Germline V gene sequence: CDR1 LNHDA, CDR2 SQIVND (reference sequence). The CDR3 DNA follows: TGTGCCAGTAGTAGTTGGAGGGAGACCCAGTACTTC. Protein sequence: CASSSWRETQYF. Variable domain in full (rest from reference TRBV19 and TRBJ2-5): DGGITQSPKYLFRKEGQNVTLSCEQNLNHDAMYWYRQDPGQGLRLIYYSQIVNDFQKGDIAEGYSVSREKKESFPLTVTSAQKNPTAFYLCASSSWRETQYFGPGTRLLVL.

CDR3 bases: TGCGCCAGCAGCGGACAGGGCACAGATACGCAGTATTTT. It encodes CASSGQGTDTQYF. The V call is TRBV5-1, the J call TRBJ2-3; 7 positions agree with TRBD1. This CDR3 has 13 amino acids. Germline V gene data show CDR1 as SGHRS and CDR2 as YFSETQ. Trimming at V came to 4 bases and at J to 1 base, leaving 0 bases not matched to a gene.

J is TRBJ1-5 and V is TRBV11-2, with D possibly being TRBD1 (6 bases). V gave up 4 bases and J gave up 1 base, with 14 bases separating them. From germline, CDR1 is SGHAT and CDR2 FQNNGV. The CDR3 sequence is 16 residues long. In DNA form, the CDR3 reads TGTGCCAGCAGCTCACTACAGGGTAGGAGCAATCAGCCCCAGCATTTT. It codes for CASSSLQGRSNQPQHF.

This clone showed up just once. The CDR3 reads CASSSGPNYEQYF. Written as DNA, the CDR3 is TGTGCCAGCAGCTCCGGTCCGAACTACGAGCAGTACTTC. J is TRBJ2-7 and V is TRBV7-6; no firm D call. The CDR3 consists of 13 residues. With 4 bases removed from V and 3 bases from J, the gap between germline ends came to 10 bases. In germline, CDR1 is SGHVS, CDR2 FNYEAQ. Full variable domain (rest looked up from reference TRBV7-6 and TRBJ2-7): GAGVSQSPRYKVTKRGQDVALRCDPISGHVSLYWYRQALGQGPEFLTYFNYEAQQDKSGLPNDRFSAERPEGSISTLTIQRTEQRDSAMYRCASSSGPNYEQYFGPGTRLTVT.

A few counts support this clone. V is TRBV25-1 and J is TRBJ1-1, with D tentatively TRBD1 (6 bases). V was cut by 6 bases and J by 5 bases, with 13 bases left in between. The CDR3 has 13 residues. Looked up from germline, CDR1 is MGHDK and CDR2 is SYGVNS. In nucleotides, the CDR3 is TGTGCCAGCAGCCCAGGGGAGAGTACTGAAGCTTTCTTT. Amino acids: CASSPGESTEAFF. Variable domain in full (rest from reference TRBV25-1 and TRBJ1-1): EADIYQTPRYLVIGTGKKITLECSQTMGHDKMYWYQQDPGMELHLIHYSYGVNSTEKGDLSSESTVSRIRTEHFPLTLESARPSHTSQYLCASSPGESTEAFFGQGTRLTVV.

The rearrangement uses TRBV28 and TRBJ2-3; 8 bases align to TRBD2. The CDR3 has 15 residues. Germline assignment: CDR1 MDHEN and CDR2 SYDVKM. With 4 bases clipped from V and 6 bases from J, the junction kept 9 bases outside the gene matches. The CDR3 loop reads CASSSVAGLVDTQYF. The DNA for the CDR3 is TGTGCCAGCAGTTCCGTAGCGGGATTGGTGGATACGCAGTATTTT.

The chain recombines TRBV4-3 with TRBJ1-4; no definite D call. V was trimmed by 2 bases and J by 3 bases, leaving 16 bases between them. The germline V gene has CDR1 LGHNA and CDR2 YSLEER. The CDR3 sequence is 17 residues long. The CDR3 nucleotides are TGCGCCAGCAGCCAAAAATCGAGGAGGCTTTCTAATGAAAAACTGTTTTTT. As protein: CASSQKSRRLSNEKLFF.

This chain uses TRBV27 with TRBJ1-5, with D possibly being TRBD1 (6 bases). The V gene's germline CDR1 is MNHEY and CDR2 SMNVEV (reference sequence). The CDR3 consists of 15 residues. The V and J ends lost 8 bases and 3 bases respectively, with 17 bases between them. The CDR3 is CASGRSQGFNQPQHF. CDR3 bases: TGTGCCAGCGGAAGATCTCAGGGGTTCAATCAGCCCCAGCATTTT.